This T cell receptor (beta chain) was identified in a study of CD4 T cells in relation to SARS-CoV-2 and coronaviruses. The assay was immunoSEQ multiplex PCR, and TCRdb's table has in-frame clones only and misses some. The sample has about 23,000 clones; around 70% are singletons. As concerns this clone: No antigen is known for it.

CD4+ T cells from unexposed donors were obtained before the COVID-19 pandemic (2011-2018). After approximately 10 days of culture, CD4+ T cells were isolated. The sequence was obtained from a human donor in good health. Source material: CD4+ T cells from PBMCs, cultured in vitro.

The CDR3 sequence: CASSLGGQGYEQYF. In DNA form, the CDR3 reads TGCGCCAGCAGCTTGGGGGGACAGGGATACGAGCAGTACTTC. The gene calls are TRBV5-1 and TRBJ2-7; 9 bases match TRBD1. From germline, CDR1 is SGHRS and CDR2 YFSETQ. The J segment lost 4 bases and the V segment lost 0 bases, leaving 2 bases of the junction unmatched. The CDR3 is 14 residues long.